A single sample gave rise to the 22 T cell receptor beta chains below, sequenced in a study of blood T cell repertoires in COVID-19 (TCRdb year 2020). To prepare the library, the immunoSEQ multiplex PCR assay was applied. Sourced from immuneACCESS, this table was stored by TCRdb with only in-frame sequences that have V and J called. A share of the clones is absent; for the studies checked, an unresolved V gene accounts for under half, and the remainder has no known explanation. The sample contains approximately 220,000 clones, approximately 88% of them found a single time. The top ten clonotypes cover roughly 30% of the sample. Sequenced material: peripheral blood. These receptors were obtained from a man in his forties with acute or convalescent COVID-19.

This clone has ten or more counts. The chain couples TRBV30 to TRBJ1-1; 8 bases agree with TRBD1. The J segment lost 8 bases and the V segment lost 5 bases, leaving 4 bases of the junction unmatched. The germline gives CDR1 GTSNPN, CDR2 SVGIG (reference sequence). The CDR3 length is 11 residues. CDR3 loop: CAWGTGGEAFF. DNA of the CDR3: TGTGCCTGGGGGACAGGTGGAGAAGCTTTCTTT. Drawing the rest from reference TRBV30 and TRBJ1-1, the complete variable domain is SQTIHQWPATLVQPVGSPLSLECTVEGTSNPNLYWYRQAAGRGLQLLFYSVGIGQISSEVPQNLSASRPQDRQFILSSKKLLLSDSGFYLCAWGTGGEAFFGQGTRLTVV.

The chain links TRBV19 to TRBJ1-5; possible D gene TRBD1, 6 bases. CDR3 length: 15 amino acids. V lost 6 bases and J 0 bases, leaving 12 bases between the germline ends. Germline CDR1 and CDR2: LNHDA and SQIVND (reference sequence). CDR3 DNA: TGTGCCAGTAGATCAGGACAGAATAGCAATCAGCCCCAGCATTTT. Protein: CASRSGQNSNQPQHF.

The rearrangement uses TRBV5-1 and TRBJ2-7; D is unresolved. The CDR3 is made up of 16 amino acids. CDR1 SGHRS and CDR2 YFSETQ come from the germline V gene. V lost 0 bases and J 1 base, leaving 14 bases between the germline ends. CDR3 DNA sequence: TGCGCCAGCAGCTTGGGTCCGTCGGAGATATCCTACGAGCAGTACTTC. The encoded protein is CASSLGPSEISYEQYF.

The chain employs TRBV14 and TRBJ1-3; unclear D gene. Looked up from germline, CDR1 is SGHDN and CDR2 is FVKESK. V lost 4 bases to trimming and J lost 0 bases, with 4 bases between them. The CDR3 consists of 13 residues. The CDR3 bases are TGTGCCAGCAGCCGTAGCTCTGGAAACACCATATATTTT. Its translation is CASSRSSGNTIYF. Together with reference TRBV14 and TRBJ1-3, the CDR3 gives the full variable domain: EAGVTQFPSHSVIEKGQTVTLRCDPISGHDNLYWYRRVMGKEIKFLLHFVKESKQDESGMPNNRFLAERTGGTYSTLKVQPAELEDSGVYFCASSRSSGNTIYFGEGSWLTVV.

The chain links TRBV19 to TRBJ2-7, with 10 bases matching TRBD2. The trim removed 4 bases at V and 0 bases at J, leaving 3 bases unmatched. The CDR3 totals 15 residues. The V gene's germline CDR1 is LNHDA and CDR2 SQIVND (reference sequence). In DNA, the CDR3 is TGTGCCAGTAGTAGTGGACTAGCGGACTCCTACGAGCAGTACTTC. It translates to CASSSGLADSYEQYF. The entire variable domain, with the rest obtained from reference TRBV19 and TRBJ2-7, is as follows: DGGITQSPKYLFRKEGQNVTLSCEQNLNHDAMYWYRQDPGQGLRLIYYSQIVNDFQKGDIAEGYSVSREKKESFPLTVTSAQKNPTAFYLCASSSGLADSYEQYFGPGTRLTVT.

This chain links TRBV6-5 with TRBJ1-2; TRBD1 aligns across 7 bases. Trimming removed 4 bases from V and 5 bases from J; junction bases left unmatched: 7. Germline assignment: CDR1 MNHEY and CDR2 SVGAGI. The CDR3 runs to 14 residues. The CDR3 bases are TGTGCCAGCAGTTCGGCCACAGGGGTGTATGGCTACACCTTC. Its protein product is CASSSATGVYGYTF.

The chain couples TRBV29-1 to TRBJ2-1; 7 bases are a match to TRBD2. V lost 4 bases and J lost 8; bases outside the gene matches: 8. The germline CDR1 and CDR2 sequences are SQVTM and ANQGSEA. This CDR3 comprises 13 residues. CDR3 amino acids: CSVVNGGSDEQFF. Written as DNA, the CDR3 is TGCAGCGTTGTGAACGGCGGGAGCGATGAGCAGTTCTTC.

This chain links TRBV3-1 (or the pseudogene TRBV3-2) with TRBJ1-1; 10 nucleotides align to TRBD1. Germline trimming cut 5 bases from V and 5 bases from J; bases unmatched to any gene: 8. The germline CDR1 and CDR2 sequences are LGHDT and YNNKEL (reference sequence). The CDR3 sequence is 15 residues long. The DNA of the CDR3 is TGTGCCAGCAGCGTTTCCCGACAGGGGGCGACTGAAGCTTTCTTT. Translating it yields CASSVSRQGATEAFF.

The rearrangement joins TRBV3-1 (or the pseudogene TRBV3-2) to TRBJ1-5, with unresolved D. The ends were cut back, 2 bases at V and 2 bases at J, with 7 bases in the middle. Per germline, CDR1 LGHDT and CDR2 YNNKEL (reference sequence). This CDR3 spans 14 amino acids. CDR3 residues: CASSQTGGNQPQHF. The CDR3 region has the DNA TGTGCCAGCAGCCAAACTGGAGGCAATCAGCCCCAGCATTTT.

The table lists this clone with a count of one. This sequence joins TRBV2 and TRBJ2-7, with 8 nucleotides matching TRBD1. The CDR3 is made up of 15 amino acids. J was trimmed by 5 bases and V by 6 bases; bases with no gene match: 12. CDR1 and CDR2 from the germline V gene are SNHLY and FYNNEI. As DNA, the CDR3 is TGTGCCAGCAGACCGGGGACAGGTGGTTGGGACGAGCAGTACTTC. Its translation: CASRPGTGGWDEQYF. Supplemented by reference TRBV2 and TRBJ2-7, the full variable domain reads EPEVTQTPSHQVTQMGQEVILRCVPISNHLYFYWYRQILGQKVEFLVSFYNNEISEKSEIFDDQFSVERPDGSNFTLKIRSTKLEDSAMYFCASRPGTGGWDEQYFGPGTRLTVT.

This chain links TRBV10-3 with TRBJ1-1; D remains ambiguous. This CDR3 region has 11 residues. Trimming took 7 bases from V and 7 from J, leaving 10 bases between them. Germline V gene data show CDR1 as ENHRY and CDR2 as SYGVKD. The CDR3 coding sequence is TGTGCCATCAAGGGAGGCGGTGAAGCTTTCTTT. Its protein product is CAIKGGGEAFF.

The chain combines TRBV7-9 with TRBJ1-2; the D is unclear. CDR1 is SEHNR, CDR2 FQNEAQ, per germline (reference sequence). CDR3 size: 11 residues. V lost 4 bases and J 8 bases, leaving 8 bases between the germline ends. CDR3 sequence: CASSSTLGYTF. Written as DNA, the CDR3 is TGTGCCAGCAGCTCGACTTTGGGCTACACCTTC.

The chain links TRBV29-1 to TRBJ2-7; 8 bases are shared with TRBD1. CDR1 is SQVTM, CDR2 ANQGSEA, per germline. V lost 7 bases, J lost 5 bases, and 10 bases stayed unmatched. This CDR3 region has 13 residues. For the CDR3, the DNA is TGCAGCGCAGGACAGGGAAGAATCAACGAGCAGTACTTC. Its translation is CSAGQGRINEQYF.

This clone was detected only once. The rearrangement uses TRBV5-6 and TRBJ2-2; 9 positions agree with TRBD2. Germline loops: CDR1 SGHDT, CDR2 YYEEEE. This CDR3 is 16 amino acids long. Germline trimming cut 4 bases from V and 2 bases from J; bases unmatched to any gene: 6. The CDR3 protein is CASSRGLALNTGELFF. As DNA, the CDR3 is TGTGCCAGCAGCAGAGGACTAGCGCTTAACACCGGGGAGCTGTTTTTT.

The V gene is TRBV12-3 or TRBV12-4, the J gene TRBJ1-5, with TRBD1 matching over 8 bases. The CDR3 runs to 13 residues. Trimming removed 6 bases from V and 6 bases from J; junction bases left unmatched: 4. Written as DNA, the CDR3 is TGTGCCAGCAGCAAGGACAGGGCTCAGCCCCAGCATTTT. Translated: CASSKDRAQPQHF.

The chain links TRBV10-3 to TRBJ2-3; weak D call: TRBD2 (6 bases). Trimming stripped 4 bases from V and 0 bases from J, with 11 bases between. This CDR3 spans 15 amino acids. CDR1 and CDR2 (germline): ENHRY, SYGVKD. In nucleotides, the CDR3 is TGTGCCATCAGTGGTGGACTACCGAGCACAGATACGCAGTATTTT. It yields the protein CAISGGLPSTDTQYF.

V gene TRBV10-3 combines with J gene TRBJ2-4; a possible D gene is TRBD1 (5 bases). Germline values: CDR1 ENHRY, CDR2 SYGVKD. V gave up 6 bases and J gave up 0 bases, with 18 bases separating them. The CDR3 length is 17 residues. The CDR3 region is CAISPDSARGAKNIQYF. As DNA, the CDR3 is TGTGCCATCAGCCCCGACAGCGCAAGGGGAGCCAAAAACATTCAGTACTTC.

This clone appeared a few times. V and J are TRBV11-2 and TRBJ2-3; 7 bases line up with TRBD2. The V gene end was trimmed by 5 bases and the J gene end by 4 bases; junction bases not matched to a gene: 9. The germline V gene has CDR1 SGHAT and CDR2 FQNNGV. The CDR3 length is 15 residues. The CDR3 sequence is CASSVLWEGADTQYF. Written as DNA, the CDR3 is TGTGCCAGCAGCGTTTTGTGGGAGGGCGCAGATACGCAGTATTTT.

Only one count was recorded for this clone. J is TRBJ2-1 and V is TRBV11-3; TRBD2 matches 8 bases. Trimming at V came to 5 bases and at J to 9 bases, leaving 15 bases not matched to a gene. Germline assignment: CDR1 SGHNT and CDR2 YENEEA. The length of the CDR3 is 16 residues. The CDR3 sequence is CASSEFTGAGVREQFF. CDR3 coding DNA: TGTGCCAGCAGCGAATTCACCGGAGCGGGAGTGCGTGAGCAGTTCTTC.

The rearrangement joins TRBV6-4 to TRBJ2-7, with D perhaps TRBD2 (5 bases). CDR1 is MRHNA, CDR2 SNTAGT, per germline. V was clipped by 10 bases and J by 7 bases, with 8 bases between them. The CDR3 runs to 9 residues. The CDR3 nucleotides read TGTGCCAATACGGGGGAGCAGTACTTC. It codes for CANTGEQYF.

The rearrangement uses TRBV28 and TRBJ2-7, with 8 bases identical to TRBD2. V shed 5 bases and J 5 bases; nucleotides not matched to a gene: 11. This CDR3 is built from 15 residues. The V gene's germline CDR1 is MDHEN and CDR2 SYDVKM. The CDR3 bases are TGTGCCAGCAGTCCCCAGCGGGAGTTAATGGACGAGCAGTACTTC. Protein product: CASSPQRELMDEQYF.

The chain is built from TRBV3-1 (or the pseudogene TRBV3-2) and TRBJ2-3; D possibly corresponds to TRBD1 (6 bases). The CDR3 totals 16 residues. Per germline, CDR1 LGHDT and CDR2 YNNKEL (reference sequence). Trimming shortened V by 4 bases and J by 1 base, and 15 bases separated the two germline ends. DNA of the CDR3: TGTGCCAGCAGCCCGAGTAGGGGGTTCCGCACAGATACGCAGTATTTT. Translation: CASSPSRGFRTDTQYF.